The 6 T cell receptor beta chains below all came from one sample that was sequenced in a study of cytomegalovirus exposure and HLA in healthy donors. A multiplex PCR was run with 60 Vbeta primers and 13 Jbeta primers. Profiled with immunoSEQ multiplex PCR; TCRdb holds only in-frame clones, not every one. The table includes about 120,000 clones, roughly 82% detected once. The specimen was PBMCs. All receptors come from a man between 18 and 35 years old in good health and CMV-seropositive.

The V call is TRBV4-1, the J call TRBJ2-2, with D possibly TRBD2 on 6 matching bases. This CDR3 has 16 residues. V lost 2 bases and J lost 5, with 15 bases in between. Germline V gene lookup returns CDR1 MGHRA and CDR2 YSYEKL. The CDR3 region is CASSQQIAVTTGELFF. CDR3 sequence (DNA): TGCGCCAGCAGCCAACAAATAGCGGTGACGACCGGGGAGCTGTTTTTT.

J is TRBJ1-4 and V is TRBV5-4, with 7 bases that match TRBD1. In germline, CDR1 is SGHNT, CDR2 YYREEE (reference sequence). This CDR3 has 15 residues. The V and J ends lost 0 bases and 2 bases, in that order; junction bases with no gene match: 1. This CDR3 reads CASSLGQGTNEKLFF. CDR3 bases: TGTGCCAGCAGCTTGGGACAGGGTACTAATGAAAAACTGTTTTTT.

The chain carries TRBV19 and TRBJ1-2; unclear D gene. The CDR3 contains 12 residues. Germline CDR1 is LNHDA and CDR2 is SQIVND (reference sequence). Trimming left V 5 bases short and J 5 bases short, with 9 bases between. The CDR3 DNA reads TGTGCCAGTAGTCCTCACATGTATGGCTACACCTTC. Its protein is CASSPHMYGYTF.

This clone occurred a few times. The rearrangement joins TRBV4-1 to TRBJ2-2; D might be TRBD2 (5 bases). The length of the CDR3 is 13 residues. The V gene's germline CDR1 is MGHRA and CDR2 YSYEKL. V was pared by 3 bases and J by 8 bases, with 10 bases between. The CDR3 DNA follows: TGCGCCAGCAGCCAGGACCAGCGGGGGGAGCTGTTTTTT. Protein sequence: CASSQDQRGELFF.

The V gene is TRBV30, the J gene TRBJ1-1; D is perhaps TRBD1 (6 bases). The CDR3 consists of 14 residues. Between the trimmed V and J ends, which lost 5 bases and 3 bases, there was a span of 16 bases. Germline V gives CDR1 GTSNPN, CDR2 SVGIG (reference sequence). In DNA form, the CDR3 reads TGTGCCTGGGTGCCCAGGGGTTTAGACACTGAAGCTTTCTTT. This encodes CAWVPRGLDTEAFF. The full variable domain, completed using reference TRBV30 and TRBJ1-1, is SQTIHQWPATLVQPVGSPLSLECTVEGTSNPNLYWYRQAAGRGLQLLFYSVGIGQISSEVPQNLSASRPQDRQFILSSKKLLLSDSGFYLCAWVPRGLDTEAFFGQGTRLTVV.

This clone showed up just a few times. The rearrangement uses TRBV5-1 and TRBJ1-1, with D perhaps TRBD1 (5 bases). The V gene's germline CDR1 is SGHRS and CDR2 YFSETQ. V was pared by 7 bases and J by 5 bases, with 18 bases between. This CDR3 is built from 14 residues. CDR3 bases: TGCGCCAGCTATTCGGGGGGATCTCGGACTGAAGCTTTCTTT. As protein: CASYSGGSRTEAFF.